Following are 20 T cell receptor beta chains from one sample sequenced in a study of T cell responses to AZD1222 COVID-19 vaccine. Using immunoSEQ multiplex PCR, the repertoire was profiled, and TCRdb retains in-frame clones only, with some absent. This table holds 90,000 or so clones, about 91% found once. The sample was peripheral blood, taken 28 days after the second AZD1222 dose. These receptors originate from an adult who received the AZD1222 COVID-19 vaccine.

This chain connects TRBV4-2 to TRBJ2-1, with 7 nucleotides matching TRBD2. Losses at the gene ends were 0 bases for V and 4 bases for J; bases not matched to a gene: 9. CDR1 and CDR2 (germline): LGHNA, YNFKEQ. CDR3 size: 17 residues. The CDR3 loop is CASSQDNPAGRYNEQFF. In DNA form, the CDR3 reads TGTGCCAGCAGCCAAGACAACCCAGCGGGGAGATACAATGAGCAGTTCTTC.

The J gene is TRBJ2-1, the V gene TRBV5-6; D may be TRBD1 (5 bases). CDR3 length: 15 residues. Trimming pared 0 bases from V and 0 bases from J, leaving 7 bases between. The germline gives CDR1 SGHDT, CDR2 YYEEEE. CDR3 nucleotides: TGTGCCAGCAGCTTGGGACAGAGCTCCTACAATGAGCAGTTCTTC. Protein: CASSLGQSSYNEQFF.

J is TRBJ2-7 and V is TRBV20-1; possibly TRBD2 for D (5 bases). Germline V gene data show CDR1 as DFQATT and CDR2 as SNEGSKA (reference sequence). The length of the CDR3 is 11 residues. The V and J ends lost 3 bases and 3 bases respectively, with 6 bases between them. CDR3 region: CSASGNYEQYF. CDR3 bases: TGCAGTGCTAGCGGGAACTACGAGCAGTACTTC.

About this clone itself: Other DNA sequences in this sample translate to the same CDR3. The chain couples TRBV19 to TRBJ1-1; weak D call: TRBD1 (6 bases). V was shortened by 3 bases and J by 0 bases, with 8 bases between the two germline ends. This CDR3 is built from 14 residues. Germline assignment: CDR1 LNHDA and CDR2 SQIVND (reference sequence). CDR3 protein: CASSIQGLNTEAFF. Written as DNA, the CDR3 is TGTGCCAGTAGTATTCAGGGGTTGAACACTGAAGCTTTCTTT.

This rearrangement joins TRBV7-6 to TRBJ2-1, with TRBD2 identical over 14 bases. V was pared by 3 bases and J by 10 bases, with 8 bases of the junction left unmatched. The CDR3 totals 16 residues. Germline V gene lookup returns CDR1 SGHVS and CDR2 FNYEAQ. CDR3 nucleotide sequence: TGTGCCAGCAGCTTGGCGACTAGCGGGGGGGCGAGGGAGCAGTTCTTC. As protein: CASSLATSGGAREQFF.

The chain uses TRBV11-2 and TRBJ1-3, with D uncertain. This CDR3 contains 13 residues. Germline V CDR1 and CDR2: SGHAT, FQNNGV. Deletions cut 2 bases from V and 4 bases from J, with 6 bases between. This chain's CDR3 is CASSLTVGNTIYF. CDR3 nucleotide sequence: TGTGCCAGCAGCTTAACCGTGGGAAACACCATATATTTT.

This chain links TRBV28 with TRBJ1-5; D gene unclear. The CDR3 is made up of 16 amino acids. Germline values: CDR1 MDHEN, CDR2 SYDVKM. Trimming pared 5 bases from V and 4 bases from J, leaving 18 bases between. CDR3 sequence reads: CASSNVRALKNQPQHF. As DNA, the CDR3 is TGTGCCAGCAGTAACGTCCGGGCCCTGAAGAATCAGCCCCAGCATTTT.

The chain carries TRBV7-3 and TRBJ1-1; D gene uncertain. This CDR3 contains 13 residues. Germline V gene lookup returns CDR1 SGHTA and CDR2 FQGTGA. V shed 0 bases and J shed 1 base, with 3 bases lying between them. In DNA form, the CDR3 reads TGTGCCAGCAGCTTAACCAGGAACACTGAAGCTTTCTTT. The encoded protein is CASSLTRNTEAFF.

This chain connects TRBV6-5 to TRBJ1-1; D is unclear. V was shortened by 2 bases and J by 0 bases, with 13 bases between the two germline ends. In germline, CDR1 is MNHEY, CDR2 SVGAGI. This CDR3 has 16 amino acids. CDR3 bases: TGTGCCAGCAGTTACAACGCCCGCGGGTTGAACACTGAAGCTTTCTTT. It encodes CASSYNARGLNTEAFF.

V usage is TRBV5-1 and J usage is TRBJ1-1; TRBD1 matches at 8 bases. The CDR3 covers 14 residues. V shed 4 bases, J shed 5 bases, and the junction held 7 bases outside the gene matches. Germline V gene data show CDR1 as SGHRS and CDR2 as YFSETQ. CDR3 amino acids: CASSTRTGMTEAFF. For the CDR3, the DNA is TGCGCCAGCAGCACCCGGACAGGGATGACTGAAGCTTTCTTT.

The chain uses TRBV6-6 and TRBJ1-2, with D possibly TRBD1 on 6 matching bases. Trimming left V 6 bases short and J 3 bases short, with 11 bases between. Per the germline V gene, CDR1 is MNHNY and CDR2 is SVGAGI (reference sequence). The CDR3 length is 13 residues. The CDR3 here is CASRVQGYYGYTF. The CDR3 DNA is TGTGCCAGCAGAGTACAGGGATACTATGGCTACACCTTC.

V usage is TRBV14 and J usage is TRBJ1-2, with 9 nucleotides matching TRBD1. V lost 1 base to trimming and J lost 8 bases; unmatched junction nucleotides: 11. Germline V gene data show CDR1 as SGHDN and CDR2 as FVKESK. CDR3 length: 16 residues. CDR3 nucleotides: TGTGCCAGCAGCCAAGCCGGGACAGGGTCGTCTCGGGGCTACACCTTC. Translating gives CASSQAGTGSSRGYTF.

V gene TRBV5-1 combines with J gene TRBJ2-3, with 14 positions matching TRBD2. V dropped 0 bases and J dropped 0; count of bases not matched to a gene: 6. The germline V gene has CDR1 SGHRS and CDR2 YFSETQ. This CDR3 is 19 amino acids long. The CDR3, as DNA: TGCGCCAGCAGCTTGGGGACTAGCGGGGGGCTGACTAGCACAGATACGCAGTATTTT. Amino acids: CASSLGTSGGLTSTDTQYF.

V usage is TRBV5-5 and J usage is TRBJ1-2; no definite D call. The CDR3 consists of 13 residues. The germline V gene has CDR1 SGHKS and CDR2 YYEKEE (reference sequence). Trimming removed 1 base from V and 0 bases from J, with 4 bases in between. The CDR3 nucleotides are TGTGCCAGCAGCTTGACAGCTAACTATGGCTACACCTTC. It codes for CASSLTANYGYTF.

J is TRBJ1-2 and V is TRBV29-1, with D uncertain. CDR1 SQVTM and CDR2 ANQGSEA come from the germline V gene. V was clipped by 7 bases and J by 8 bases, with 11 bases between them. The CDR3 is 10 residues long. In nucleotides, the CDR3 is TGCAGCGCCGACGACGGGGGCTACACCTTC. Translating it yields CSADDGGYTF.

This CDR3 is CASSLFGREAFF. CDR3 bases: TGTGCCAGCAGCTTATTCGGGCGAGAAGCTTTCTTT. J is TRBJ1-1 and V is TRBV7-6; D call uncertain. The CDR3 sequence is 12 residues long. The germline V gene has CDR1 SGHVS and CDR2 FNYEAQ. Trimming shortened V by 2 bases and J by 8 bases, and 9 bases separated the two germline ends.

This chain links TRBV6-2 or TRBV6-3 with TRBJ1-2, with D perhaps matching TRBD1 (6 bases). V was trimmed by 4 bases and J by 4 bases, leaving 19 bases between them. The CDR3 length is 16 residues. Germline CDR1 MNHEY, CDR2 SVGEGT. The CDR3: CASSSHTTGATYGYTF. CDR3 DNA: TGTGCCAGCAGTTCCCATACGACGGGGGCGACCTATGGCTACACCTTC.

The V and J genes are TRBV2 and TRBJ2-7, with D possibly being TRBD1 (6 bases). This CDR3 is built from 13 residues. CDR1 is SNHLY and CDR2 is FYNNEI in the germline V gene. V was cut by 7 bases and J by 2 bases, with 12 bases left in between. Here the CDR3 reads CASTRQEPYEQYF. CDR3 in DNA: TGTGCCAGCACCCGACAGGAACCCTACGAGCAGTACTTC.

The V gene is TRBV9, the J gene TRBJ2-3; unclear D gene. CDR1 and CDR2 from the germline V gene are SGDLS and YYNGEE. The CDR3 has 16 residues. V shed 0 bases and J shed 2 bases, with 13 bases lying between them. The CDR3 region has the DNA TGTGCCAGCAGCGTAGGTGGTAGTCGGACCACAGATACGCAGTATTTT. Residues: CASSVGGSRTTDTQYF.

This sequence joins TRBV7-8 and TRBJ1-4; no clear D. Trimming stripped 5 bases from V and 2 bases from J, with 9 bases between. Germline lookup yields CDR1 SGHVS and CDR2 FQNEAQ. The CDR3 spans 14 residues. Here the CDR3 reads CASSPRETNEKLFF. The CDR3 bases are TGTGCCAGCAGCCCCCGCGAGACTAATGAAAAACTGTTTTTT.